The 20 T cell receptor beta chains below all came from one sample that was sequenced in a study of OX40 agonist ivuxolimab in advanced cancers. TCRdb's copy holds only in-frame clones and misses some; the assay was immunoSEQ multiplex PCR. The repertoire holds about 79,000 clones, around 90% seen once, with about 0.3% in the top ten. Here the sequenced sample was CD4+ or CD8+ T cells sorted from blood, taken in a trial of the OX40 agonist ivuxolimab. The receptors here all came from an adult with an advanced solid tumor such as melanoma, head and neck, liver or kidney cancer.

This chain's CDR3 is CASSSTGQGSYGYTF. The CDR3 DNA sequence: TGCGCCAGCAGCTCTACGGGACAGGGAAGCTATGGCTACACCTTC. V is TRBV5-1 and J is TRBJ1-2; 9 bases are shared with TRBD1. The germline V gene has CDR1 SGHRS and CDR2 YFSETQ. The CDR3 consists of 15 residues. J lost 4 bases, V lost 3 bases, and 7 bases had no gene match.

The CDR3 nucleotides read TGCGCCAGCAGCTCAGAAAACATAGAAGAGCTGTTTTTT. Translation: CASSSENIEELFF. The chain recombines TRBV5-1 with TRBJ2-2; D uncertain. V lost 3 bases and J 11 bases, leaving 14 bases between the germline ends. Germline values: CDR1 SGHRS, CDR2 YFSETQ. The CDR3 covers 13 residues.

The V gene is TRBV7-8, the J gene TRBJ2-7; perhaps TRBD1 as D (5 bases). The CDR3 covers 14 residues. The V end lost 1 base, the J end lost 0 bases, and 7 bases lay between the germline ends. Germline CDR1 SGHVS, CDR2 FQNEAQ. CDR3 residues: CASSLVQDSYEQYF. The CDR3 DNA is TGTGCCAGCAGCTTAGTACAGGACTCCTACGAGCAGTACTTC. Full variable domain (missing parts from reference TRBV7-8 and TRBJ2-7): GAGVSQSPRYKVAKRGQDVALRCDPISGHVSLFWYQQALGQGPEFLTYFQNEAQLDKSGLPSDRFFAERPEGSVSTLKIQRTQQEDSAVYLCASSLVQDSYEQYFGPGTRLTVT.

The chain is built from TRBV4-1 and TRBJ2-7; 9 positions agree with TRBD2. The CDR3 is 18 amino acids. CDR1 MGHRA and CDR2 YSYEKL come from the germline V gene. Trimming cost V 1 base and J 0 bases; bases outside gene matches: 10. This chain's CDR3 is CASSQGPPSGVISYEQYV. The CDR3 bases are TGCGCCAGCAGCCAAGGCCCCCCTAGCGGGGTCATCTCCTACGAGCAGTACGTC.

The rearrangement links TRBV5-6 to TRBJ1-2, with 12 bases fitting TRBD1. The V segment lost 4 bases and the J segment 7 bases; nucleotides outside the gene matches: 5. The CDR3 runs 14 residues. Germline V gene lookup returns CDR1 SGHDT and CDR2 YYEEEE. CDR3 sequence: CASSTGQGAFGYTF. In DNA, the CDR3 is TGTGCCAGCAGCACGGGACAGGGGGCGTTTGGCTACACCTTC.

V gene TRBV7-9 combines with J gene TRBJ2-7; 8 bases agree with TRBD1. In germline, CDR1 is SEHNR, CDR2 FQNEAQ (reference sequence). This CDR3 spans 14 amino acids. V gave up 5 bases and J gave up 6 bases; unmatched junction bases: 9. The CDR3 is CASSLGQDRLEQYV. The CDR3 nucleotides read TGTGCCAGCAGCCTGGGACAGGATCGTCTCGAGCAGTACGTC.

In DNA form, the CDR3 reads TGCGCCAGCAGCCAAGGGGCAGATGTAGCGGTGATACAAGAGACCCAGTACTTC. Its translation is CASSQGADVAVIQETQYF. This chain connects TRBV4-1 to TRBJ2-5, with a tentative D call TRBD2 (6 bases). CDR1 is MGHRA and CDR2 is YSYEKL in the germline V gene. Trimming took 1 base from V and 2 from J, leaving 20 bases between them. The CDR3 contains 18 residues.

This chain joins TRBV2 and TRBJ2-5; 9 nucleotides match TRBD2. Germline V gene sequence: CDR1 SNHLY, CDR2 FYNNEI. V was clipped by 6 bases and J by 5 bases; unmatched bases: 10. The CDR3 extends over 15 amino acids. The CDR3 loop reads CASRRGGGVTETQYF. The CDR3 DNA reads TGTGCCAGCAGGCGGGGGGGCGGGGTCACGGAGACCCAGTACTTC.

This clone occurred a few times. V is TRBV19 and J is TRBJ1-5, with D perhaps TRBD1 (5 bases). The ends were cut back, 3 bases at V and 8 bases at J, with 17 bases in the middle. CDR3 length equals 15 residues. Germline assignment: CDR1 LNHDA and CDR2 SQIVND (reference sequence). For the CDR3, the DNA is TGTGCCAGTAGTATGGGGGTGAGGGGAACGGAGCCCCAGCATTTT. It yields the protein CASSMGVRGTEPQHF.

V and J are TRBV6-4 and TRBJ1-2; a weak D match, TRBD1 (5 bases). Trimming removed 10 bases at V and 3 bases at J, with 15 bases between. Germline loops: CDR1 MRHNA, CDR2 SNTAGT. The CDR3 is made up of 13 amino acids. The CDR3 DNA is TGTGCCACCTCGGAGGGGATAGACTATGGCTACACCTTC. Amino acids: CATSEGIDYGYTF.

The genes are TRBV19 and TRBJ1-1; D is possibly TRBD1 (6 bases). Trimming cost V 1 base and J 5 bases, with 8 bases left between them. The CDR3 covers 13 residues. Germline values: CDR1 LNHDA, CDR2 SQIVND (reference sequence). CDR3 region: CASSIGQGTEAFF. The DNA for the CDR3 is TGTGCCAGTAGTATAGGTCAGGGGACTGAAGCTTTCTTT.

V gene TRBV7-8 combines with J gene TRBJ2-7, with a tentative D call TRBD1 (5 bases). The CDR3 consists of 14 residues. The V end was cut by 1 base, the J end by 3 bases, with 10 bases between. The germline V gene encodes CDR1 SGHVS and CDR2 FQNEAQ. This CDR3 is CASSLVTGHYEQYV. The CDR3 nucleotides read TGTGCCAGCAGCTTAGTCACAGGTCACTACGAGCAGTACGTC.

The gene calls are TRBV6-1 and TRBJ1-5; D is undetermined. The CDR3 runs to 14 residues. The V gene's germline CDR1 is MNHNS and CDR2 SASEGT. Trimming removed 8 bases from V and 0 bases from J, with 11 bases in between. CDR3 DNA: TGTGCCAGCCGCACCCGGGGTAGCAATCAGCCCCAGCATTTT. It specifies CASRTRGSNQPQHF.

The V call is TRBV6-1, the J call TRBJ2-5; D is unclear. The end of the DNA is better explained by TRBJ2-7, so the J call may be wrong. The CDR3 is 11 amino acids. The V gene's germline CDR1 is MNHNS and CDR2 SASEGT. The DNA for the CDR3 is TGTGCCAGCAGTGTTTCCTACGAGCAGTACTTC. Amino acids: CASSVSYEQYF.

The chain has TRBV13 and TRBJ1-1; 9 nucleotides match TRBD1. Per the germline V gene, CDR1 is PRHDT and CDR2 is FYEKMQ (reference sequence). V shed 4 bases, J shed 5 bases, and the junction held 11 bases outside the gene matches. The CDR3 is 16 residues long. Written as DNA, the CDR3 is TGTGCCAGCAGCTCCGCCACAGGGGGCCGGGATACTGAAGCTTTCTTT. Protein product: CASSSATGGRDTEAFF.

CDR3 amino acids: CASRRGTGPDGYTF. Written as DNA, the CDR3 is TGTGCCAGTAGGAGAGGGACAGGTCCTGACGGCTACACCTTC. The J gene is TRBJ1-2, the V gene TRBV19; TRBD1 matches at 8 bases. The CDR3 length is 14 residues. Germline trimming cut 6 bases from V and 8 bases from J; bases unmatched to any gene: 11. CDR1 is LNHDA, CDR2 SQIVND, per germline (reference sequence).

This chain uses TRBV11-2 with TRBJ1-2, with TRBD1 matching over 7 bases. The CDR3 loop spans 13 amino acids. The trim removed 5 bases at V and 2 bases at J, leaving 2 bases unmatched. Germline CDR1 reads SGHAT; CDR2 reads FQNNGV. In DNA, the CDR3 is TGTGCCAGCAGCCGGGACAGCAACTATGGCTACACCTTC. This translates into CASSRDSNYGYTF.

This clone was seen a single time. This chain joins TRBV30 and TRBJ2-4; 7 positions match TRBD2. This CDR3 contains 13 residues. V was clipped by 5 bases and J by 9 bases; unmatched bases: 10. Germline V gives CDR1 GTSNPN, CDR2 SVGIG (reference sequence). The CDR3 is CAWEAGAGGIQYF. CDR3 DNA sequence: TGTGCCTGGGAGGCGGGAGCGGGCGGCATTCAGTACTTC.

This chain joins TRBV25-1 and TRBJ1-3, with D possibly matching TRBD1 (6 bases). Germline CDR1 and CDR2: MGHDK and SYGVNS. CDR3 length equals 16 residues. The ends were cut back, 5 bases at V and 7 bases at J, with 21 bases in the middle. The CDR3 DNA is TGTGCCAGCAGTCCCTACAAACCGGGACATGGCAACACCATATATTTT. It specifies CASSPYKPGHGNTIYF.

V and J are TRBV28 and TRBJ2-1; TRBD1 matches at 8 bases. The CDR3 contains 14 residues. J lost 9 bases, V lost 5 bases, and 9 bases had no gene match. Germline-derived CDR1 and CDR2 are MDHEN and SYDVKM. The CDR3, as DNA: TGTGCCAGCAGTCCACAGGGGGTGATACGTGAGCAGTTCTTC. It translates to CASSPQGVIREQFF.